This is a list of T cell receptor beta chains from one sample in a study of blood T cell repertoires in COVID-19. Clones were read by immunoSEQ multiplex PCR, and TCRdb kept only the in-frame ones, dropping some. In the table there are 250,000 to 300,000 clones, roughly nine tenths of which are singletons. The sequencing sample was made of peripheral blood. Receptors were obtained from a woman between 50 and 59 years old who had recovered from COVID-19. Each CDR3 is given with its conserved first and last residue. D genes are given only for firm matches. For some rows the clone size is stated as once, few or many, or as a class when expanded; others skip it.

V: TRBV5-1
size: NA
D: NA
CDR3: CASSGATSSYNEQFF

V: TRBV13
size: NA
D: NA
CDR3: CASSSTRGYTF

V: TRBV19
size: NA
D: NA
CDR3: CASKGVIWVSTEAFF

V: TRBV27
size: NA
D: NA
CDR3: CASSFGGSYNSPLHF

V: TRBV19
size: NA
D: NA
CDR3: CASSISRTWADTQYF

V: TRBV4-2
size: NA
D: NA
CDR3: CASSQTRAANTGELFF

V: TRBV5-1
size: NA
D: TRBD1
CDR3: CASKQGSNTEAFF

V: TRBV5-4
size: NA
D: NA
CDR3: CASSAGQDTGELFF

V: TRBV6-5
size: NA
D: TRBD1
CDR3: CASSYRQGAGYGYTF

V: TRBV19
size: once
D: TRBD1
CDR3: CASRSPWTGGSYGYTF

V: TRBV6-4
size: NA
D: NA
CDR3: CASSDPETGQKLNTEAFF

V: TRBV6-1
size: NA
D: TRBD1
CDR3: CASSETGTGNEKLFF

V: TRBV27
size: few
D: NA
CDR3: CASSLGGAGQPQHF

V: TRBV7-3
size: NA
D: NA
CDR3: CASSLTPPGRGNTIYF

V: TRBV29-1
size: NA
D: TRBD1
CDR3: CSVEGQGVHEQYF

V: TRBV4-1
size: NA
D: NA
CDR3: CASSQEPRGDQETQYF

V: TRBV4-3
size: NA
D: TRBD1
CDR3: CASSHDREGSDGYTF

V: TRBV28
size: NA
D: NA
CDR3: CASRAWGLEQYF

V: TRBV27
size: NA
D: NA
CDR3: CASRRGPGDSPLHF

V: TRBV6-6
size: NA
D: NA
CDR3: CASSYFSSAEAFF

V: TRBV29-1
size: once
D: NA
CDR3: CSVGQVSSGNTIYF

V: TRBV7-3
size: NA
D: NA
CDR3: CASSQAVQETQYF

V: TRBV5-1
size: NA
D: TRBD2
CDR3: CASSIGTSGFTDTQYF

V: TRBV5-6
size: NA
D: NA
CDR3: CASSLSGALEQYF

V: TRBV2
size: NA
D: TRBD1
CDR3: CASSEGRGYGYTF

V: TRBV19
size: NA
D: TRBD2
CDR3: CASSIRDYLDNEQFF

V: TRBV10-3
size: few
D: TRBD1
CDR3: CASQQGATYGYTF

V: TRBV5-4
size: NA
D: TRBD2
CDR3: CASSFFGTSGTTDTQYF

V: TRBV4-3
size: NA
D: NA
CDR3: CASSLRVGANQPQHF

V: TRBV6-2/TRBV6-3
size: NA
D: NA
CDR3: CASSYPSTGVQETQYF

V: TRBV9
size: NA
D: NA
CDR3: CASSGGGSPGNTIYF

V: TRBV29-1
size: few
D: TRBD1
CDR3: CSAAGGVELFF

V: TRBV6-5
size: NA
D: TRBD1
CDR3: CASSVTGTANTEAFF

V: TRBV9
size: once
D: NA
CDR3: CASSVEGGLETQYF